Following are 27 T cell receptor beta chains from one sample sequenced in a study of OX40 agonist ivuxolimab in advanced cancers. The repertoire was sequenced with immunoSEQ multiplex PCR; TCRdb's copy has only in-frame clones and lacks some. The sample carries roughly 80,000 clones, around 80% recorded once. The sample in question was CD4+ or CD8+ T cells sorted from blood, obtained in a trial of the OX40 agonist ivuxolimab. These receptors all come from an adult with an advanced solid tumor such as melanoma, head and neck, liver or kidney cancer.

The chain couples TRBV7-7 to TRBJ2-5, with TRBD1 matching 8 bases. The junction had 5 bases not matched to a gene; V was cut back by 5 bases and J by 0 bases. Germline assignment: CDR1 SSHAT and CDR2 FNYEAQ (reference sequence). This CDR3 is built from 15 residues. CDR3 protein: CASSPRTGHQETQYF. The DNA for the CDR3 is TGTGCCAGCAGCCCTAGGACAGGGCACCAAGAGACCCAGTACTTC.

The sample holds one count of this clone. V usage is TRBV4-3 and J usage is TRBJ2-5; TRBD2 agrees at 10 bases. The trim removed 0 bases at V and 7 bases at J, leaving 5 bases unmatched. This CDR3 region has 15 residues. Germline assignment: CDR1 LGHNA and CDR2 YSLEER. CDR3: CASSQELAGLGTQYF. CDR3 DNA: TGCGCCAGCAGCCAAGAACTAGCGGGATTAGGGACCCAGTACTTC.

This chain uses TRBV10-2 with TRBJ1-3; 11 positions match TRBD1. Per the germline V gene, CDR1 is WSHSY and CDR2 is SAAADI. The CDR3 extends over 15 amino acids. The V gene end was trimmed by 3 bases and the J gene end by 4 bases; junction bases not matched to a gene: 2. CDR3 protein: CASSEGTGGGNTIYF. Written as DNA, the CDR3 is TGCGCCAGCAGTGAAGGGACAGGGGGAGGAAACACCATATATTTT.

The chain is built from TRBV5-1 and TRBJ2-3; maybe TRBD1 (5 bases). The CDR3 consists of 15 residues. Germline V CDR1 and CDR2: SGHRS, YFSETQ. Between the trimmed V and J ends, which lost 1 base and 4 bases, there was a span of 13 bases. The CDR3 is CASSLFQGLPDTQYF. CDR3 in DNA: TGCGCCAGCAGCTTGTTCCAGGGCCTCCCAGATACGCAGTATTTT.

This sequence joins TRBV6-4 and TRBJ2-7; perhaps TRBD2 as D (6 bases). Germline V gene data show CDR1 as MRHNA and CDR2 as SNTAGT. The V and J ends lost 4 bases and 13 bases respectively, with 23 bases between them. The CDR3 runs to 14 residues. The CDR3 spells CASSVGSQGGLIYF. Here the CDR3 DNA reads TGTGCCAGCAGTGTTGGGTCGCAGGGAGGTTTGATATACTTC.

The chain joins TRBV5-1 to TRBJ2-1, with D maybe TRBD1 (5 bases). V lost 0 bases and J lost 8, with 6 bases in between. CDR1 is SGHRS and CDR2 is YFSETQ in the germline V gene. This CDR3 is built from 12 residues. This chain's CDR3 is CASSLGGHEQFF. The DNA for the CDR3 is TGCGCCAGCAGCTTGGGGGGCCATGAGCAGTTCTTC.

This clone has a single count. The chain recombines TRBV5-1 with TRBJ1-4; no definite D call. This CDR3 spans 15 amino acids. V gave up 5 bases and J gave up 0 bases, with 11 bases separating them. Germline V lookup: CDR1 SGHRS, CDR2 YFSETQ. The CDR3 DNA reads as TGCGCCAGCAGTAACGGACTTGCAACTAATGAAAAACTGTTTTTT. Protein product: CASSNGLATNEKLFF.

V gene TRBV27 combines with J gene TRBJ2-3; D possibly corresponds to TRBD1 (6 bases). Germline-derived CDR1 and CDR2 are MNHEY and SMNVEV (reference sequence). Trimming took off 2 bases at V and 7 bases at J, with 7 bases between the two ends. There are 12 residues in the CDR3. In DNA form, the CDR3 reads TGTGCCAGCAGTTTAAGGGGGAATACGCAGTATTTT. It translates to CASSLRGNTQYF.

This clone was seen a handful of times. The CDR3 reads CASSVEGDSHQPQHF. In nucleotides, the CDR3 is TGTGCCAGCAGCGTAGAAGGTGACAGCCATCAGCCCCAGCATTTT. The chain links TRBV9 to TRBJ1-5, with a tentative D call TRBD1 (5 bases). Trimming pared 0 bases from V and 5 bases from J, leaving 12 bases between. The CDR3 is made up of 15 amino acids. Looked up from germline, CDR1 is SGDLS and CDR2 is YYNGEE.

This clone was picked up one time. The J gene is TRBJ1-2, the V gene TRBV28, with 8 bases that match TRBD1. CDR3 length equals 16 residues. After removal of 2 bases from V and 5 bases from J, the junction contained 10 bases not matched to a gene. CDR1 is MDHEN, CDR2 SYDVKM, per germline. In DNA form, the CDR3 reads TGTGCCAGCAGTTTAGCGCGGACAGGGTGGACATATGGCTACACCTTC. Residues: CASSLARTGWTYGYTF.

The V and J genes are TRBV5-4 and TRBJ2-3, with a weak D call TRBD2 (5 bases). Germline V gene lookup returns CDR1 SGHNT and CDR2 YYREEE (reference sequence). The CDR3 totals 19 residues. Trimming took off 3 bases at V and 1 base at J, with 24 bases between the two ends. CDR3 coding DNA: TGTGCCAGCAGCTCTCCCGGGCAGAGAGGGCTACGAGGCACAGATACGCAGTATTTT. Translated: CASSSPGQRGLRGTDTQYF.

CDR3 bases: TGTGCCTGGAGTGTTTGGGGACAGGGGATAGGTCAGCCCCAGCATTTT. As protein: CAWSVWGQGIGQPQHF. The chain uses TRBV30 and TRBJ1-5, with TRBD1 matching over 10 bases. CDR1 and CDR2 (germline): GTSNPN, SVGIG (reference sequence). J gave up 6 bases and V 0 bases, and 8 bases lay outside the gene matches. The CDR3 has 16 amino acids.

The gene calls are TRBV5-1 and TRBJ2-1; 11 bases agree with TRBD1. This CDR3 has 17 residues. The V segment lost 4 bases and the J segment 4 bases; nucleotides outside the gene matches: 10. Germline V CDR1 and CDR2: SGHRS, YFSETQ. The CDR3: CASSLLSGTGGYNEQFF. In DNA form, the CDR3 reads TGCGCCAGCAGCCTGTTAAGCGGGACAGGGGGTTACAATGAGCAGTTCTTC.

The chain couples TRBV5-1 to TRBJ2-1; 7 bases are shared with TRBD1. CDR3 length equals 16 residues. V was clipped by 3 bases and J by 3 bases; unmatched bases: 9. The germline V gene encodes CDR1 SGHRS and CDR2 YFSETQ. The CDR3 sequence is CASSSEPGQFYNEQFF. The DNA for the CDR3 is TGCGCCAGCAGCTCTGAACCGGGACAGTTCTACAATGAGCAGTTCTTC.

This clone has only one observation. The V gene is TRBV7-8, the J gene TRBJ2-5, with 8 bases fitting TRBD2. There are 16 residues in the CDR3. The J segment lost 5 bases and the V segment lost 1 base, leaving 9 bases of the junction unmatched. Germline V gives CDR1 SGHVS, CDR2 FQNEAQ. DNA of the CDR3: TGTGCCAGCAGCTTAGACCGGGGGGGGCCCGGGGAGACCCAGTACTTC. Translating gives CASSLDRGGPGETQYF. Drawing the rest from reference TRBV7-8 and TRBJ2-5, the complete variable domain is GAGVSQSPRYKVAKRGQDVALRCDPISGHVSLFWYQQALGQGPEFLTYFQNEAQLDKSGLPSDRFFAERPEGSVSTLKIQRTQQEDSAVYLCASSLDRGGPGETQYFGPGTRLLVL.

J is TRBJ2-3 and V is TRBV5-4; weak D call: TRBD2 (7 bases). The CDR3 covers 14 residues. The V gene lost 2 bases and the J gene lost 4 bases, with 11 bases spanning the gap. Germline V CDR1 and CDR2: SGHNT, YYREEE (reference sequence). CDR3 amino acids: CASSFGGQADTQYF. The CDR3 coding sequence is TGTGCCAGCAGCTTCGGGGGGCAAGCAGATACGCAGTATTTT.

The chain employs TRBV6-1 and TRBJ2-1, with D perhaps being TRBD1 or TRBD2 (5 bases each). There are 15 residues in the CDR3. V was trimmed by 2 bases and J by 7 bases, leaving 15 bases between them. Germline V CDR1 and CDR2: MNHNS, SASEGT. CDR3 amino acids: CASSEYEGLGNEQFF. DNA for the CDR3: TGTGCCAGCAGTGAATACGAGGGGTTGGGGAATGAGCAGTTCTTC.

The chain has TRBV4-1 and TRBJ1-4; D is possibly TRBD1 (6 bases). V was trimmed by 3 bases and J by 7 bases, leaving 9 bases between them. CDR3 length: 13 amino acids. CDR1 and CDR2 (germline): MGHRA, YSYEKL. Here the CDR3 DNA reads TGCGCCAGCAGCCACGCAGGGGTTGAAAAACTGTTTTTT. It encodes CASSHAGVEKLFF.

CDR3 region: CASSVRERGSSTDTQYF. CDR3 DNA: TGTGCCAGCAGCGTTCGTGAGCGGGGGAGTAGCACAGATACGCAGTATTTT. The V gene is TRBV2, the J gene TRBJ2-3; 8 bases line up with TRBD2. Germline V gene lookup returns CDR1 SNHLY and CDR2 FYNNEI. After removal of 6 bases from V and 0 bases from J, the junction contained 11 bases not matched to a gene. The length of the CDR3 is 17 residues.

This chain uses TRBV28 with TRBJ1-2; the match to TRBD1 covers 8 bases. The germline gives CDR1 MDHEN, CDR2 SYDVKM. With V trimmed by 5 bases and J by 4 bases, 6 bases remained unmatched. The CDR3 runs 14 residues. The CDR3 DNA reads as TGTGCCAGCAGTGGACAGGGTCGTGTCTATGGCTACACCTTC. It encodes CASSGQGRVYGYTF.

This clone was detected only a few times. The J gene is TRBJ1-1, the V gene TRBV29-1; D is possibly TRBD1 (5 bases). The germline V gene encodes CDR1 SQVTM and CDR2 ANQGSEA. Trimming took off 0 bases at V and 1 base at J, with 9 bases between the two ends. This CDR3 is 14 amino acids long. The CDR3 DNA is TGCAGCGTTGAAGACCGGGACGGGAACACTGAAGCTTTCTTT. Its translation: CSVEDRDGNTEAFF.

Here the CDR3 reads CASARGGTTGELFF. For the CDR3, the DNA is TGTGCCAGCGCGCGGGGGGGGACCACCGGGGAGCTGTTTTTT. The chain links TRBV7-2 to TRBJ2-2, with 9 bases identical to TRBD2. The V segment lost 8 bases and the J segment 4 bases; nucleotides outside the gene matches: 5. In germline, CDR1 is SGHTA, CDR2 FQGNSA. The CDR3 consists of 14 residues.

This sequence joins TRBV5-6 and TRBJ2-3; tentatively, D is TRBD1 (6 bases). V lost 2 bases and J 6 bases, leaving 13 bases between the germline ends. The CDR3 extends over 14 amino acids. Germline assignment: CDR1 SGHDT and CDR2 YYEEEE. The CDR3 bases are TGTGCCAGCAGCTTCTCAGGGGCCGCCGATACGCAGTATTTT. Its protein product is CASSFSGAADTQYF. Full variable domain (outside the CDR3, taken from reference TRBV5-6 and TRBJ2-3): DAGVTQSPTHLIKTRGQQVTLRCSPKSGHDTVSWYQQALGQGPQFIFQYYEEEERQRGNFPDRFSGHQFPNYSSELNVNALLLGDSALYLCASSFSGAADTQYFGPGTRLTVL.

This chain links TRBV5-1 with TRBJ1-1, with D hard to call. CDR1 SGHRS and CDR2 YFSETQ come from the germline V gene. Trimming stripped 3 bases from V and 6 bases from J, with 12 bases between. This CDR3 region has 13 residues. CDR3 amino acids: CASSYGDGAEAFF. The CDR3 bases are TGCGCCAGCAGCTACGGCGACGGGGCTGAAGCTTTCTTT.

This chain joins TRBV19 and TRBJ1-2; 10 positions agree with TRBD1. Losses at the gene ends were 6 bases for V and 3 bases for J; bases not matched to a gene: 7. The CDR3 is made up of 15 amino acids. Germline V gives CDR1 LNHDA, CDR2 SQIVND (reference sequence). The CDR3 DNA reads as TGTGCCAGTAGCCCGACAGGGGGCGCATACTATGGCTACACCTTC. Its translation is CASSPTGGAYYGYTF.

The chain has TRBV11-2 and TRBJ2-1; 7 positions match TRBD1. The V gene end was trimmed by 6 bases and the J gene end by 7 bases; junction bases not matched to a gene: 9. CDR3 length equals 14 residues. Germline V gene lookup returns CDR1 SGHAT and CDR2 FQNNGV. The CDR3 DNA sequence: TGTGCCAGCAGTCCCGACAGGGTGGAAAATGAGCAGTTCTTC. Its protein product is CASSPDRVENEQFF.

A few counts support this clone. The chain is built from TRBV7-2 and TRBJ2-1; either TRBD1 or TRBD2 may supply D (6 bases each). CDR3 length: 15 residues. V lost 1 base and J 4 bases, leaving 11 bases between the germline ends. Germline assignment: CDR1 SGHTA and CDR2 FQGNSA. The CDR3 DNA reads TGTGCCAGCAGCTTAGTCGGGGGCCCTTACAATGAGCAGTTCTTC. This encodes CASSLVGGPYNEQFF.